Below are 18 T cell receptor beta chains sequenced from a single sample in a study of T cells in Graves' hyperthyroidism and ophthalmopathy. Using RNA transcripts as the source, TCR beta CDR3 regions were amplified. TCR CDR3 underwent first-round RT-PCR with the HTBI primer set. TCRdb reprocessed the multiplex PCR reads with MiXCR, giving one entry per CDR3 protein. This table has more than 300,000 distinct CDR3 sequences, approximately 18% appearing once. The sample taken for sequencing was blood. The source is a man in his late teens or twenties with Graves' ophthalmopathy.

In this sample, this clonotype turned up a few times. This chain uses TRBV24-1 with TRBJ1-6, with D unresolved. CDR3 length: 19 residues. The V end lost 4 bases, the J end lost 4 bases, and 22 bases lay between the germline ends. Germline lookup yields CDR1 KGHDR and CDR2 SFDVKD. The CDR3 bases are TGTGCCACCAGTGAGAGACGTCCGAACAGCGAAATTTATAATTCACCCCTCCACTTT. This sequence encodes CATSERRPNSEIYNSPLHF.

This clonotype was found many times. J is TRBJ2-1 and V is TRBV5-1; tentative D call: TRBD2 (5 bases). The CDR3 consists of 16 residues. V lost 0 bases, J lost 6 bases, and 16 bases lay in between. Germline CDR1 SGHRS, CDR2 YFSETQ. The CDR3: CASSLAGVLAGNEQFF. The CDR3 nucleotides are TGCGCCAGCAGCTTGGCCGGGGTTCTAGCCGGCAATGAGCAGTTCTTC.

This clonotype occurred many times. This CDR3 reads CASSLSGNGELFF. The CDR3 coding sequence is TGCGCCAGCAGCTTGAGCGGGAACGGGGAGCTGTTTTTT. The chain couples TRBV5-1 to TRBJ2-2; 7 positions agree with TRBD2. The V gene's germline CDR1 is SGHRS and CDR2 YFSETQ. The CDR3 is 13 residues long. J was trimmed by 7 bases and V by 1 base; bases with no gene match: 1.

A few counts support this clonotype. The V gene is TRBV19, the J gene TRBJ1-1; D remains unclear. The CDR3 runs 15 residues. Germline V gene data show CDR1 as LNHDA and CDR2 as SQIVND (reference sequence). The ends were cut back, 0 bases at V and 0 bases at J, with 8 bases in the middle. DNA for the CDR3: TGTGCCAGTAGTATAGATATCGTCATGAACACTGAAGCTTTCTTT. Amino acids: CASSIDIVMNTEAFF.

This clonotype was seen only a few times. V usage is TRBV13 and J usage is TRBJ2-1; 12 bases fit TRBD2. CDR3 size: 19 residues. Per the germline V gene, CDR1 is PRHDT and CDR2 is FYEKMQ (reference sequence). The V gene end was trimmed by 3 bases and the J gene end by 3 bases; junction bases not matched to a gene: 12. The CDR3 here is CASSFRLAGGGRGYNEQFF. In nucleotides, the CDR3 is TGTGCCAGCAGCTTTAGGCTAGCGGGGGGGGGCCGGGGCTACAATGAGCAGTTCTTC.

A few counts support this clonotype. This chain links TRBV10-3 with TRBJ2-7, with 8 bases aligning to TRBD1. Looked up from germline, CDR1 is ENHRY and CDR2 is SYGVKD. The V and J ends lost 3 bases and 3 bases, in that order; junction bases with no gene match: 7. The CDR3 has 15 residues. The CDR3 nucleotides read TGTGCCATCAGTGATATGGACAGGGTGCTCTACGAGCAGTACTTC. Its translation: CAISDMDRVLYEQYF.

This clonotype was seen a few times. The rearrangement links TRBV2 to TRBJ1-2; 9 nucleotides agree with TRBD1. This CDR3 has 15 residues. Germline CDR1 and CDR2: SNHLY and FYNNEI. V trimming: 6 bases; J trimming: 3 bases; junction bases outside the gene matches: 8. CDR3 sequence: CASSAHRDRDYGYTF. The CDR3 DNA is TGTGCCAGCAGCGCCCACCGGGACAGGGACTATGGCTACACCTTC.

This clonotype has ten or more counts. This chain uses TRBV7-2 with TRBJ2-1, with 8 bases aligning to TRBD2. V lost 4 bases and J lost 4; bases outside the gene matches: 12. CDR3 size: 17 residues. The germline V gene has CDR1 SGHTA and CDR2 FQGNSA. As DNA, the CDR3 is TGTGCCAGCAGCTGGAGACTAGCGCCTAAGGGTTACAATGAGCAGTTCTTC. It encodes CASSWRLAPKGYNEQFF.

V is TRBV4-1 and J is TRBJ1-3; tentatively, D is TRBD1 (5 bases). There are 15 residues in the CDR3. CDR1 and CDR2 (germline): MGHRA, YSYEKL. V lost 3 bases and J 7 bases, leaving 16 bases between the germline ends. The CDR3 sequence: CASSHRVLSRNTIYF. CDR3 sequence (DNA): TGCGCCAGCAGCCACAGGGTATTGTCAAGGAACACCATATATTTT.

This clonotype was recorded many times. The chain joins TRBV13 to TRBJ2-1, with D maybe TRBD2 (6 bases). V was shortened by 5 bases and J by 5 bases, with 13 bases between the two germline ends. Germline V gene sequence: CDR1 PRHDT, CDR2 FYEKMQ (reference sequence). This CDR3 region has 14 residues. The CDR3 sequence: CASSGPGANNEQFF. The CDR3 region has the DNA TGTGCCAGCAGCGGGCCGGGAGCTAACAATGAGCAGTTCTTC.

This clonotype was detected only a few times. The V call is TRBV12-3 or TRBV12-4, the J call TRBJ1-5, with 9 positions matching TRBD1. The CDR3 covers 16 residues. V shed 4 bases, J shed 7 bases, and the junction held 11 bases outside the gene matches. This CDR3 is CASSWIMDRGGQPQHF. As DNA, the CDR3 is TGTGCCAGCAGTTGGATAATGGACAGGGGCGGGCAGCCCCAGCATTTT.

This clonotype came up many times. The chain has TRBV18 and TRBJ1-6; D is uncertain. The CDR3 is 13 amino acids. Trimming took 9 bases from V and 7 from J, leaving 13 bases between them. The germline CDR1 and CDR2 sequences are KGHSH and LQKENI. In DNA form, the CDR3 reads TGTGCCAGTACGGGTTCCATAAATTCACCCCTCCACTTT. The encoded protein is CASTGSINSPLHF.

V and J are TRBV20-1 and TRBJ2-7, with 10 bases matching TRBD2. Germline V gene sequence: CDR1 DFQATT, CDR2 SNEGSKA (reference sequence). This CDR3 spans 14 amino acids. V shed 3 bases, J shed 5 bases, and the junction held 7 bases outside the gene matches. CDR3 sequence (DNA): TGCAGTGCTAGTCGGGCTAGCGGGAGTGACGAGCAGTACTTC. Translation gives CSASRASGSDEQYF.

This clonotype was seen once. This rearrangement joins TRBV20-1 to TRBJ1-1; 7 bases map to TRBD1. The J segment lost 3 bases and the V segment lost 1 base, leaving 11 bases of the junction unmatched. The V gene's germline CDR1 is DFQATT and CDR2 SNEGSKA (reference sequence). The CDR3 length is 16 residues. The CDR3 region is CSARASAGGADTEAFF. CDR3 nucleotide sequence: TGCAGTGCTAGAGCCTCAGCAGGGGGTGCGGACACTGAAGCTTTCTTT.

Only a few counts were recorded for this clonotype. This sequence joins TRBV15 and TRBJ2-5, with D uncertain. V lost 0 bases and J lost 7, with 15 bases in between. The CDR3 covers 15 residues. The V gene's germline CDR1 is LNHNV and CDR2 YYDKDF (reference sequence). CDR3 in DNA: TGTGCCACCAGCAGAGAAAACAGACTCCTGGGGACCCAGTACTTC. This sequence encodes CATSRENRLLGTQYF.

CDR3 loop: CASTEGCHTGQVDSDTF. The CDR3 bases are TGTGCCAGCACCGAAGGTTGCCATACGGGACAGGTGGATTCCGACACCTTC. The chain uses TRBV12-3 or TRBV12-4 and TRBJ1-2; 8 bases align to TRBD1. This CDR3 region has 17 residues. The junction had 25 bases not matched to a gene; V was cut back by 7 bases and J by 12 bases.

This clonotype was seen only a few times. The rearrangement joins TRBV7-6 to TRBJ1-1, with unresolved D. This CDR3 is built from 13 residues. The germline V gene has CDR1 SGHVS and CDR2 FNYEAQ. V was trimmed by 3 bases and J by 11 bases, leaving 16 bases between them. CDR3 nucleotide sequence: TGTGCCAGCAGCTTCGGTGGACTCACGGGGGCTTTCTTT. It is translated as CASSFGGLTGAFF.

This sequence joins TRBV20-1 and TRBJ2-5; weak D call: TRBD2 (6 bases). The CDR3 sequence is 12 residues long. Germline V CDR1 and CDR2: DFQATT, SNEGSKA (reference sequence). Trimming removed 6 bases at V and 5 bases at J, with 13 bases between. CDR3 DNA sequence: TGCAGTGCCCACGATGGAGGGGAGACCCAGTACTTC. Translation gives CSAHDGGETQYF.